This TCR beta chain was documented in a study of T-cell reconstitution after alpha-beta-depleted transplantation in children. Study-wide points: One year after transplant, T-cell counts and diversity came mostly from newly produced T cells.

About this clonotype itself: The antigen remains undetermined.

V lost 2 bases to trimming and J lost 11 bases, with 9 bases between them. The CDR3 has 12 amino acids. As it was prepared, the TCRbeta library received unique molecular identifiers. Via MiXCR, TCRdb re-called the PCR reads, giving one row per CDR3 protein. The sample gives more than 300,000 distinct CDR3 sequences, roughly 15% of which show up once; just over 40% is in the top ten. V usage is TRBV12-3 or TRBV12-4 and J usage is TRBJ2-2, with D hard to call. This receptor was identified in a male patient between 2 and 10 years old who had a stem cell transplant for acute lymphoblastic leukemia, so the T cells may come from the graft donor. Specimen: PBMCs, mostly from graft donor cells, collected 360 days after TCRalphabeta/CD19-depleted stem cell transplant. The CDR3 region has the DNA TGTGCCAGCAGTTTATTGGGGTATGAGCTGTTTTTT. Its translation: CASSLLGYELFF.